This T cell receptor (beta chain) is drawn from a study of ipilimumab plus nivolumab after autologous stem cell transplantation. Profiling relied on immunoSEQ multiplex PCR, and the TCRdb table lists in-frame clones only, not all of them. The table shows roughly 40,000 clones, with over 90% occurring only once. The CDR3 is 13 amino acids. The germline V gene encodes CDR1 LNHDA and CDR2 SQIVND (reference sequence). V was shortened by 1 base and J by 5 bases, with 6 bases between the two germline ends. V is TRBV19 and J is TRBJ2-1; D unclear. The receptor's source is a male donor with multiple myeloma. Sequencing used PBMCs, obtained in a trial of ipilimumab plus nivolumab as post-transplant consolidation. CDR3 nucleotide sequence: TGTGCCAGTAGTATAGGCACCCACAATGAGCAGTTCTTC. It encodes CASSIGTHNEQFF.